Sequencing of this T cell receptor (beta chain) was carried out in a study of T cells in Graves' hyperthyroidism and ophthalmopathy. V lost 3 bases and J lost 2, with 14 bases in between. CDR1 is DFQATT and CDR2 is SNEGSKA in the germline V gene (reference sequence). This CDR3 is 14 amino acids long. This clonotype came up a few times. Its antigen is unidentified. Amplified regions were TCR beta CDR3 sequences from RNA transcripts. RT-PCR in the first round (using the HTBI primer set) targeted the TCR CDR3. A single record per CDR3 protein comes from TCRdb applying MiXCR to the multiplex PCR reads. The data show 600,000 or so distinct CDR3 sequences, about 45% seen once. Study-wide points: A median 6.5 months before onset, the model predicted ophthalmopathy.

V is TRBV20-1 and J is TRBJ2-7; possibly TRBD1 for D (5 bases). Specimen: peripheral blood or thyroid tissue (not recorded which). The source of this sequence is a woman younger than 30 with Graves' hyperthyroidism. The CDR3 here is CSASGYQGTYEQYF. CDR3 coding DNA: TGCAGTGCTAGCGGCTACCAGGGAACCTACGAGCAGTACTTC.